This entry is about one TCR beta chain. What it binds is unknown. This sample is part of a study of cytomegalovirus exposure and HLA in healthy donors. Study-level results: An apparent linkage of common viral pathogens to several of the most significant clusters emerged in a later analysis. Reportedly, fewer N-insertions than the roughly 600-donor mean appeared in an Asian-associated ancestry cluster in a later analysis. As immune exposure information, only CMV serostatus was available. Indistinguishability led to the exclusion of some V segments, TRBV6-2 and TRBV6-3 included.

This CDR3 contains 14 residues. Germline V gene lookup returns CDR1 MDHEN and CDR2 SYDVKM. The V and J ends lost 6 bases and 4 bases, in that order; junction bases with no gene match: 4. It was with 60 Vbeta and 13 Jbeta primers that the PCR ran. Profiled with immunoSEQ multiplex PCR; TCRdb holds only in-frame clones, not every one. Of 85,000 to 100,000 clones in the sample, roughly 69% were seen once. The TCR was taken from a woman in her 30s in good health and CMV-seronegative. The J gene is TRBJ2-1, the V gene TRBV28; 9 nucleotides match TRBD2. Source material: PBMCs. In DNA form, the CDR3 reads TGTGCCAGCAGGATTAGCGGGAGTTACAATGAGCAGTTCTTC. Protein: CASRISGSYNEQFF.